One and the same sample provided the 11 T cell receptor beta chains below, sequenced in a study of T cell responses to AZD1222 COVID-19 vaccine. Clones were sequenced by immunoSEQ multiplex PCR, and TCRdb holds only the in-frame ones, with some missing. The table lists 150,000 to 180,000 clones, 90% to 95% of them singletons. The material sequenced was peripheral blood, taken 28 days after the second AZD1222 dose. The receptors derive from an adult who received the AZD1222 COVID-19 vaccine.

This clone was found once. The chain uses TRBV21-1 and TRBJ1-5; TRBD1 is the table's D call, not checked against the DNA. TRBV21-1 is classified as a pseudogene. CDR3 size: 15 residues. In DNA, the CDR3 is TGTGCCAGCAGCACCAGGGACAGGGGCAATCAGCCCCAGCATTTT. This codes for CASSTRDRGNQPQHF.

The V gene is TRBV21-1, the J gene TRBJ1-6; the table gives TRBD1 as D, unverified against the DNA. TRBV21-1 is an annotated pseudogene. The CDR3 spans 18 residues. The CDR3 region is CASRPPRIRTGPNSPLHF. CDR3 nucleotide sequence: TGTGCCAGCAGACCACCGAGAATTAGGACAGGGCCAAATTCACCCCTCCACTTT.

The chain joins TRBV5-5 to TRBJ1-1; no reliable D call. Germline V CDR1 and CDR2: SGHKS, YYEKEE (reference sequence). V gave up 2 bases and J gave up 4 bases, with 9 bases separating them. The CDR3 has 13 residues. The CDR3 is CASSFSPSTEAFF. The CDR3 DNA reads as TGTGCCAGCAGCTTTTCACCGAGCACTGAAGCTTTCTTT.

V gene TRBV11-3 combines with J gene TRBJ2-1, with a weak D call TRBD2 (6 bases). From germline, CDR1 is SGHNT and CDR2 YENEEA. This CDR3 spans 16 amino acids. V lost 5 bases and J lost 4, with 18 bases in between. CDR3 loop: CASSLLYGGMYNEQFF. CDR3 nucleotide sequence: TGTGCCAGCAGCCTCCTCTATGGCGGGATGTACAATGAGCAGTTCTTC.

Remarks on this clone: This specimen includes other DNA sequences encoding the same CDR3. This chain links TRBV28 with TRBJ1-2, with 8 bases fitting TRBD1. J lost 8 bases, V lost 3 bases, and 2 bases had no gene match. In germline, CDR1 is MDHEN, CDR2 SYDVKM. CDR3 length: 12 amino acids. This chain's CDR3 is CASSLTGDGYTF. The CDR3 coding sequence is TGTGCCAGCAGTTTGACAGGGGACGGCTACACCTTC.

V usage is TRBV11-3 and J usage is TRBJ2-1; either TRBD1 or TRBD2 may supply D (6 bases each). Germline CDR1 reads SGHNT; CDR2 reads YENEEA. The CDR3 runs to 17 residues. V gave up 1 base and J gave up 5 bases, with 18 bases separating them. In DNA form, the CDR3 reads TGTGCCAGCAGCTTAGGTAGAGACAGAGGGGGGAACAATGAGCAGTTCTTC. Protein sequence: CASSLGRDRGGNNEQFF.

The chain carries TRBV3-1 (or the pseudogene TRBV3-2) and TRBJ1-3; D gene ambiguous. The CDR3 extends over 18 amino acids. Germline loops: CDR1 LGHDT, CDR2 YNNKEL (reference sequence). Trimming took off 3 bases at V and 0 bases at J, with 18 bases between the two ends. CDR3 bases: TGTGCCAGCAGCCAGCTACGGCTCGTCGGGTACTCTGGAAACACCATATATTTT. It translates to CASSQLRLVGYSGNTIYF.

This chain joins TRBV7-8 and TRBJ1-1; no reliable D call. V lost 3 bases and J lost 4, with 3 bases in between. The CDR3 runs to 11 residues. Germline-derived CDR1 and CDR2 are SGHVS and FQNEAQ. The CDR3 loop is CASSFGTEAFF. The CDR3, as DNA: TGTGCCAGCAGCTTTGGCACTGAAGCTTTCTTT. The whole variable domain, filled in from reference TRBV7-8 and TRBJ1-1, reads GAGVSQSPRYKVAKRGQDVALRCDPISGHVSLFWYQQALGQGPEFLTYFQNEAQLDKSGLPSDRFFAERPEGSVSTLKIQRTQQEDSAVYLCASSFGTEAFFGQGTRLTVV.

The J gene is TRBJ2-2, the V gene TRBV11-3; 7 bases are a match to TRBD2. This CDR3 spans 16 amino acids. Trimming took 5 bases from V and 0 from J; bases not matched to a gene: 6. CDR1 is SGHNT and CDR2 is YENEEA in the germline V gene. CDR3 in amino acids: CASSPGGAPNTGELFF. CDR3 DNA sequence: TGTGCCAGCAGCCCGGGGGGTGCTCCGAACACCGGGGAGCTGTTTTTT.

The gene calls are TRBV5-1 and TRBJ1-2, with 8 bases fitting TRBD1. Germline CDR1 and CDR2: SGHRS and YFSETQ. The CDR3 extends over 15 amino acids. With 4 bases clipped from V and 4 bases from J, the junction kept 9 bases outside the gene matches. The CDR3 here is CASSTGGDRGYGYTF. The CDR3 DNA is TGCGCCAGCAGCACCGGTGGTGACAGGGGCTATGGCTACACCTTC. The full variable domain, in which reference TRBV5-1 and TRBJ1-2 provide the parts outside the CDR3, is KAGVTQTPRYLIKTRGQQVTLSCSPISGHRSVSWYQQTPGQGLQFLFEYFSETQRNKGNFPGRFSGRQFSNSRSEMNVSTLELGDSALYLCASSTGGDRGYGYTFGSGTRLTVV.

CDR3 DNA: TGTGCCAGCAGTTACTCGACGGCGACAGGGGGCTACGAGCAGTACTTC. Amino acid sequence: CASSYSTATGGYEQYF. The chain recombines TRBV6-5 with TRBJ2-7, with 9 bases identical to TRBD1. The V gene end was trimmed by 0 bases and the J gene end by 3 bases; junction bases not matched to a gene: 6. Germline CDR1 is MNHEY and CDR2 is SVGAGI. The CDR3 is 16 amino acids.